These 5 T cell receptor beta chains were sequenced from one sample in a study of T cell changes during pregnancy in multiple sclerosis. TCRdb keeps only in-frame clones here, not all; method: immunoSEQ multiplex PCR. The profile shows 30,000 to 45,000 clones, approximately 92% of them singletons. Material: PBMCs (not recorded whether the cells were cultured). Receptors were obtained from a female donor with multiple sclerosis, enrolled in a pregnancy study.

The V and J genes are TRBV4-1 and TRBJ2-7, with TRBD2 as a possible D gene (6 bases). V lost 4 bases and J 1 base, leaving 11 bases between the germline ends. The CDR3 consists of 14 residues. Per the germline V gene, CDR1 is MGHRA and CDR2 is YSYEKL. As DNA, the CDR3 is TGCGCCAGCAGCCCCGGGACTTATTCCTACGAGCAGTACTTC. It encodes CASSPGTYSYEQYF.

This chain uses TRBV5-1 with TRBJ2-1; weak D call: TRBD2 (6 bases). This CDR3 contains 14 residues. V gave up 4 bases and J gave up 2 bases, with 10 bases separating them. Germline V gene data show CDR1 as SGHRS and CDR2 as YFSETQ. DNA for the CDR3: TGCGCCAGCAGCCCCGGGAGCGCCTACAATGAGCAGTTCTTC. Residues: CASSPGSAYNEQFF.

J is TRBJ1-2 and V is TRBV12-5; D unclear. CDR3 size: 13 residues. V lost 1 base, J lost 8 bases, and 11 bases lay in between. Per germline, CDR1 LGHNT and CDR2 FRNRAP. CDR3 DNA sequence: TGTGCTAGTGGTTTGGGGGGTGTGAGCGGCTACACCTTC. Protein sequence: CASGLGGVSGYTF.

The V call is TRBV18, the J call TRBJ1-4; no definite D call. This CDR3 spans 13 amino acids. Germline V gene data show CDR1 as KGHSH and CDR2 as LQKENI. Trimming stripped 0 bases from V and 7 bases from J, with 6 bases between. The CDR3 region is CASSPPDSEKLFF. CDR3 coding DNA: TGTGCCAGCTCACCACCAGATTCTGAAAAACTGTTTTTT.

The rearrangement uses TRBV11-3 and TRBJ2-7; 9 bases align to TRBD1. The CDR3 has 13 residues. CDR1 SGHNT and CDR2 YENEEA come from the germline V gene. The V gene end was trimmed by 5 bases and the J gene end by 3 bases; junction bases not matched to a gene: 2. The CDR3 DNA is TGTGCCAGCAGCCCGGGACAGGGCTACGAGCAGTACTTC. It yields the protein CASSPGQGYEQYF.